This T cell receptor beta chain was found in a study of blood T cell repertoires in COVID-19. The data were produced by immunoSEQ multiplex PCR, yet TCRdb's version contains in-frame clones alone and is incomplete. The sample carries hundreds of thousands of clones, roughly 90% recorded once. Trimming removed 10 bases at V and 3 bases at J, with 12 bases between. From germline, CDR1 is SEHNR and CDR2 FQNEAQ (reference sequence). There are 13 residues in the CDR3. The study recruited people aged about 18 to 89 years across about two dozen US areas. The TCR originated in a woman aged 18-30 years who had recovered from COVID-19. Sequencing was performed on PBMCs or T cells enriched from blood (not recorded which). The chain carries TRBV7-9 and TRBJ2-2; D gene unclear. Here the CDR3 reads CAKEWLDTGELFF. As DNA, the CDR3 is TGTGCCAAGGAGTGGTTAGACACCGGGGAGCTGTTTTTT.